Listed here are 25 T cell receptor beta chains from one sample, sequenced in a study of T-cell memory formation after mild COVID-19. TCRdb reanalysed the 5' RACE reads using MiXCR and keeps one entry per CDR3 protein. The sample has roughly 310,000 distinct CDR3 sequences; 15% to 20% are singletons. The sequenced sample was PBMCs or a T cell subset sorted from them (not recorded which). These receptors all come from a man younger than 35 who had mild COVID-19 (a few samples of this study predate the infection). Cell type and time point are not known.

This clonotype was counted between two and nine times. The chain joins TRBV27 to TRBJ2-2; 12 bases agree with TRBD2. The CDR3 runs 20 residues. CDR1 and CDR2 (germline): MNHEY, SMNVEV (reference sequence). V lost 1 base and J lost 1; bases outside the gene matches: 10. The CDR3 here is CASSLFHPGLAGENTGELFF. CDR3 sequence (DNA): TGTGCCAGCAGTTTATTCCACCCGGGACTAGCGGGCGAGAACACCGGGGAGCTGTTTTTT.

This clonotype showed up just a few times. J is TRBJ2-3 and V is TRBV29-1; no reliable D call. The CDR3 runs to 10 residues. The V end was cut by 2 bases, the J end by 3 bases, with 0 bases between. Germline V gene sequence: CDR1 SQVTM, CDR2 ANQGSEA. The CDR3 sequence: CSVETDTQYF. CDR3 nucleotide sequence: TGCAGCGTTGAAACAGATACGCAGTATTTT.

This clonotype appeared many times. J is TRBJ2-7 and V is TRBV6-6, with D uncertain. The V end lost 5 bases, the J end lost 2 bases, and 16 bases lay between the germline ends. The germline V gene has CDR1 MNHNY and CDR2 SVGAGI (reference sequence). The CDR3 is 15 amino acids. The CDR3 DNA sequence: TGTGCCAGCAGTCGATCGGAAGACGGCGCCTACGAGCAGTACTTC. Protein product: CASSRSEDGAYEQYF.

The chain carries TRBV5-6 and TRBJ1-1, with TRBD1 identical over 8 bases. J gave up 3 bases and V 3 bases, and 7 bases lay outside the gene matches. Germline CDR1 and CDR2: SGHDT and YYEEEE. The CDR3 runs to 15 residues. This chain's CDR3 is CASSSLYRGDTEAFF. The DNA for the CDR3 is TGTGCCAGCAGCTCGCTTTACAGGGGGGACACTGAAGCTTTCTTT.

This clonotype was counted only a few times. The rearrangement links TRBV4-2 to TRBJ2-3; 9 nucleotides align to TRBD2. This CDR3 comprises 17 residues. Germline CDR1 LGHNA, CDR2 YNFKEQ. V lost 1 base, J lost 0 bases, and 5 bases stayed unmatched. CDR3 in amino acids: CASSQASGVWSTDTQYF. The DNA of the CDR3 is TGTGCCAGCAGCCAAGCTAGCGGGGTGTGGAGCACAGATACGCAGTATTTT.

V is TRBV6-2 or TRBV6-3 and J is TRBJ1-3, with D uncertain. There are 12 residues in the CDR3. V was shortened by 2 bases and J by 5 bases, with 4 bases between the two germline ends. Germline values: CDR1 MNHEY, CDR2 SVGEGT. The CDR3 DNA is TGTGCCAGCAGTTACCTTCGAAACACCATATATTTT. It encodes CASSYLRNTIYF.

There are many counts of this clonotype. The chain links TRBV12-3 or TRBV12-4 to TRBJ1-5; TRBD1 is a possible D gene (5 bases). The CDR3 spans 14 residues. V lost 6 bases to trimming and J lost 7 bases, with 16 bases between them. CDR3 protein: CASSLQGIEQPQHF. DNA for the CDR3: TGTGCCAGCAGCCTGCAGGGAATTGAACAGCCCCAGCATTTT.

The table lists this clonotype with a few counts. J is TRBJ2-1 and V is TRBV7-9; no firm D call. The germline V gene has CDR1 SEHNR and CDR2 FQNEAQ (reference sequence). The CDR3 has 11 amino acids. V was cut by 5 bases and J by 6 bases, with 5 bases left in between. The CDR3 region has the DNA TGTGCCAGCAGCCCTAGCAATGAGCAGTTCTTC. Its protein is CASSPSNEQFF.

A word on this clonotype: One end of the junction does not line up with germline, which may come from a read error. The chain joins TRBV12-3 or TRBV12-4 to TRBJ1-5; D is unresolved. The CDR3 has 15 residues. Written as DNA, the CDR3 is TGTGCCAGCAGTCTTGCCTCGGGTAAAAATCAGCCCCAGCAATTT. This sequence encodes CASSLASGKNQPQQF.

This clonotype was observed a few times. V gene TRBV5-1 combines with J gene TRBJ2-3; D is possibly TRBD2 (5 bases). Germline lookup yields CDR1 SGHRS and CDR2 YFSETQ. The V gene lost 1 base and the J gene lost 2 bases, with 8 bases spanning the gap. The CDR3 length is 14 residues. CDR3 nucleotide sequence: TGCGCCAGCAGCTTGCCGGGGATCACAGATACGCAGTATTTT. The encoded protein is CASSLPGITDTQYF.

This clonotype was counted a few times. The chain has TRBV4-2 and TRBJ2-2, with 11 bases identical to TRBD2. Germline V lookup: CDR1 LGHNA, CDR2 YNFKEQ. The CDR3 totals 16 residues. V shed 4 bases, J shed 1 base, and the junction held 2 bases outside the gene matches. CDR3 in DNA: TGTGCCAGCAGCCTCGGGACTAGCGGGAACACCGGGGAGCTGTTTTTT. Translated: CASSLGTSGNTGELFF.

The chain links TRBV28 to TRBJ1-5, with 7 bases that match TRBD1. Germline V gives CDR1 MDHEN, CDR2 SYDVKM. V gave up 7 bases and J gave up 9 bases; unmatched junction bases: 15. This CDR3 is built from 15 residues. CDR3 in DNA: TGTGCCAGCACCTTTCGGCAGGGGGTGGGGTGGCCCCAGCATTTT. It translates to CASTFRQGVGWPQHF.

This clonotype was counted only a few times. J is TRBJ2-7 and V is TRBV4-2; perhaps TRBD1 as D (5 bases). The CDR3 runs to 16 residues. Trimming removed 4 bases at V and 2 bases at J, with 18 bases between. Germline CDR1 reads LGHNA; CDR2 reads YNFKEQ. CDR3 region: CASSPPRRQQAYEQYF. DNA for the CDR3: TGTGCCAGCAGCCCCCCCCGGAGACAGCAAGCCTACGAGCAGTACTTC.

The V call is TRBV10-3, the J call TRBJ1-6, with D possibly TRBD1 on 6 matching bases. The CDR3 is made up of 13 amino acids. With 8 bases removed from V and 8 bases from J, the gap between germline ends came to 13 bases. Per germline, CDR1 ENHRY and CDR2 SYGVKD. The CDR3 protein is CAIEQGGDSPLHF. The CDR3 nucleotides read TGTGCCATCGAACAGGGAGGAGATTCACCCCTCCACTTT.

This clonotype was seen more than once but under ten times. The chain recombines TRBV29-1 with TRBJ2-7; D unclear. CDR3 size: 13 residues. Germline V gives CDR1 SQVTM, CDR2 ANQGSEA. V was clipped by 3 bases and J by 6 bases, with 15 bases between them. The CDR3 coding sequence is TGCAGCGTTGAGGTTCCGAGCTGGCGCGAGCAGTACTTC. It yields the protein CSVEVPSWREQYF.

V gene TRBV10-3 combines with J gene TRBJ1-2; the match to TRBD1 covers 7 bases. The CDR3 is made up of 14 amino acids. The V gene end was trimmed by 6 bases and the J gene end by 2 bases; junction bases not matched to a gene: 6. Germline CDR1 reads ENHRY; CDR2 reads SYGVKD. DNA of the CDR3: TGTGCCATCAGGGGACAGAGAACCAACTATGGCTACACCTTC. Encoded protein: CAIRGQRTNYGYTF.

In this sample, this clonotype turned up many times. A junction end diverges from the germline sequence, so it may reflect a read error. This rearrangement joins TRBV12-3 or TRBV12-4 to TRBJ2-1; 8 nucleotides line up with TRBD2. This CDR3 region has 15 residues. The CDR3, as DNA: TGTGCCAGCAGTATAGCGGGGAGCTCCTACAATGAGCAGTTCTTC. This sequence encodes CASSIAGSSYNEQFF.

The chain is built from TRBV29-1 and TRBJ2-3, with a possible D match to TRBD2 (6 bases). Germline V gene lookup returns CDR1 SQVTM and CDR2 ANQGSEA. Between the trimmed V and J ends, which lost 6 bases and 5 bases, there was a span of 18 bases. The CDR3 contains 14 residues. The CDR3 protein is CSVDARWEEDTQYF. In nucleotides, the CDR3 is TGCAGCGTAGACGCTAGATGGGAGGAAGATACGCAGTATTTT.

The table lists this clonotype with a few counts. The J gene is TRBJ2-1, the V gene TRBV5-1; 14 bases line up with TRBD2. CDR1 is SGHRS and CDR2 is YFSETQ in the germline V gene. The CDR3 runs 16 residues. The ends lost 4 bases at V and 8 bases at J; junction bases unmatched: 8. This CDR3 is CASSPLTSGGADEQFF. The CDR3, as DNA: TGCGCCAGCAGCCCCCTGACTAGCGGGGGGGCAGATGAGCAGTTCTTC.

The rearrangement uses TRBV4-3 and TRBJ2-3, with D hard to call. This CDR3 spans 16 amino acids. V was pared by 1 base and J by 2 bases, with 13 bases between. Per the germline V gene, CDR1 is LGHNA and CDR2 is YSLEER. CDR3 bases: TGCGCCAGCAGCCAAGGAGTCGGCGGTCCCACAGATACGCAGTATTTT. It encodes CASSQGVGGPTDTQYF.

This clonotype was picked up a small number of times. This chain uses TRBV7-6 with TRBJ2-1; TRBD2 agrees at 9 bases. CDR3 size: 15 residues. Germline V CDR1 and CDR2: SGHVS, FNYEAQ. The V and J ends lost 3 bases and 9 bases, in that order; junction bases with no gene match: 9. Written as DNA, the CDR3 is TGTGCCAGCAGCTTCCGGCGGGAGGGAAGGACTGAGCAGTTCTTC. It encodes CASSFRREGRTEQFF.

There are a few counts of this clonotype. The chain links TRBV29-1 to TRBJ2-3; D uncertain. In germline, CDR1 is SQVTM, CDR2 ANQGSEA. The CDR3 totals 12 residues. Trimming removed 7 bases from V and 0 bases from J, with 8 bases in between. CDR3 loop: CSATGSTDTQYF. Written as DNA, the CDR3 is TGCAGCGCCACCGGGAGCACAGATACGCAGTATTTT.

This clonotype was seen a handful of times. This sequence joins TRBV20-1 and TRBJ2-5, with D uncertain. Trimming cost V 3 bases and J 4 bases, with 15 bases left between them. The CDR3 is 14 amino acids. From germline, CDR1 is DFQATT and CDR2 SNEGSKA (reference sequence). CDR3 bases: TGCAGTGCTAGTCCACGTGTAGCCCCAGAGACCCAGTACTTC. Translating gives CSASPRVAPETQYF.

Written as DNA, the CDR3 is TGTGCCAGCAGAACCGGTCTCACCTACGAGCAGTACGTC. The encoded protein is CASRTGLTYEQYV. This chain uses TRBV6-2 or TRBV6-3 with TRBJ2-7; D is uncertain. Germline-derived CDR1 and CDR2 are MNHEY and SVGEGT. The CDR3 length is 13 residues. Trimming removed 6 bases at V and 2 bases at J, with 11 bases between.

This sequence joins TRBV10-2 and TRBJ2-7; D might be TRBD1 or TRBD2, each matching 5 bases. Trimming removed 7 bases from V and 6 bases from J, with 19 bases in between. The CDR3 has 14 amino acids. The germline V gene has CDR1 WSHSY and CDR2 SAAADI. DNA for the CDR3: TGCGCCAGCACCAGCCGGGACCCAGGAGGCGAGCAGTACTTC. Residues: CASTSRDPGGEQYF.